This T cell receptor (beta chain) was sequenced for a study of T cells in women clearing cervical HPV infection. The study's findings and limits: Associations may precede or follow infection; HPV-specific or memory T cells were not isolated.

Germline CDR1 and CDR2: SNHLY and FYNNEI. The CDR3 is 14 residues long. MY09/MY11 PCR detected cervical HPV DNA; dot-blot assigned genotypes. Only in-frame clones appear in the TCRdb table, and some are missing; sequencing was by immunoSEQ multiplex PCR. Its table records 40,000 to 55,000 clones. With regard to this clone: Its target is not known. Sequencing ends 3 residues short of the CDR3 end; the germline J gene provides the rest.

The chain recombines TRBV2 with TRBJ1-2, with TRBD1 matching 7 bases. The specimen was blood buffy coat. This receptor was taken from a woman aged 18 to 75 with a cervical HPV16 infection that either progressed to CIN3+ or cleared (not recorded which). The CDR3 region is CASSPGQISDTYTF. CDR3 bases read: TGTGCCAGCAGCCCGGGACAGATATCAGATACC.